One and the same sample provided the 22 T cell receptor beta chains below, sequenced in a study of blood T cell repertoires in COVID-19. TCRdb's table, derived via immunoSEQ multiplex PCR, lists solely in-frame clones and lacks some. Of a few hundred thousand clones in the sample, 86% were seen once. Sequencing was performed on peripheral blood. The receptors were gathered from a man in his late teens or twenties with active or convalescent COVID-19.

CDR3 DNA: TGTGCCAGCAGCGCCGAGACTAGCGGGGTTACTGAGCAGTACTTC. Protein: CASSAETSGVTEQYF. The chain links TRBV9 to TRBJ2-7, with 11 bases that match TRBD2. CDR1 is SGDLS and CDR2 is YYNGEE in the germline V gene. Trimming took 3 bases from V and 7 from J; bases not matched to a gene: 9. The CDR3 is made up of 15 amino acids.

The chain employs TRBV13 and TRBJ2-3, with D perhaps TRBD2 (5 bases). This CDR3 contains 14 residues. Trimming shortened V by 5 bases and J by 2 bases, and 11 bases separated the two germline ends. Per germline, CDR1 PRHDT and CDR2 FYEKMQ (reference sequence). CDR3 DNA sequence: TGTGCCAGCAGCCAATCGGGGAACACAGATACGCAGTATTTT. Amino acid sequence: CASSQSGNTDTQYF.

This clone was counted a few times. The gene calls are TRBV5-4 and TRBJ1-2; 9 bases line up with TRBD1. V shed 4 bases and J 3 bases; nucleotides not matched to a gene: 4. The CDR3 runs to 14 residues. Germline V gene data show CDR1 as SGHNT and CDR2 as YYREEE (reference sequence). CDR3 residues: CASSAGTGYYGYTF. In DNA form, the CDR3 reads TGTGCCAGCAGCGCGGGGACAGGGTACTATGGCTACACCTTC.

The rearrangement joins TRBV5-1 to TRBJ2-7; TRBD2 aligns across 7 bases. Trimming at V came to 4 bases and at J to 5 bases, leaving 12 bases not matched to a gene. The germline CDR1 and CDR2 sequences are SGHRS and YFSETQ. CDR3 length: 15 amino acids. As DNA, the CDR3 is TGCGCCAGCAGCCCCCGGGGGGAGGGAGGCCACGAGCAGTACTTC. Amino acids: CASSPRGEGGHEQYF.

The chain has TRBV4-2 and TRBJ1-3, with D perhaps matching TRBD1 (5 bases). The germline CDR1 and CDR2 sequences are LGHNA and YNFKEQ. V shed 0 bases and J shed 4 bases, with 25 bases lying between them. This CDR3 contains 20 residues. The CDR3 region is CASSQDLWQGLGSSGNTIYF. CDR3 bases: TGTGCCAGCAGCCAAGATTTATGGCAGGGACTTGGGTCCTCGGGAAACACCATATATTTT.

This chain joins TRBV7-2 and TRBJ1-1, with a possible D match to TRBD1 (6 bases). V was cut by 4 bases and J by 10 bases, with 13 bases left in between. CDR1 is SGHTA and CDR2 is FQGNSA in the germline V gene. CDR3 length: 12 residues. Here the CDR3 reads CASSSQGRGAFF. The DNA of the CDR3 is TGTGCCAGCAGCTCACAGGGCAGGGGAGCTTTCTTT.

The chain couples TRBV30 to TRBJ1-2; D possibly corresponds to TRBD1 (6 bases). The germline gives CDR1 GTSNPN, CDR2 SVGIG (reference sequence). Trimming shortened V by 7 bases and J by 3 bases, and 12 bases separated the two germline ends. The CDR3 is 12 residues long. The CDR3 DNA reads TGTGCCTTAAGAGCAGGGGACTATGGCTACACCTTC. This codes for CALRAGDYGYTF.

The chain carries TRBV29-1 and TRBJ1-1; no definite D call. Germline V gene lookup returns CDR1 SQVTM and CDR2 ANQGSEA. This CDR3 contains 11 residues. V was cut by 4 bases and J by 7 bases, with 10 bases left in between. The CDR3 DNA follows: TGCAGCGTTGGCTCCGGACTTGAAGCTTTCTTT. Translated, it gives CSVGSGLEAFF.

This chain connects TRBV29-1 to TRBJ1-2; 9 positions match TRBD1. This CDR3 is built from 16 residues. The germline V gene has CDR1 SQVTM and CDR2 ANQGSEA. The ends lost 2 bases at V and 2 bases at J; junction bases unmatched: 9. CDR3 DNA: TGCAGCGTTGAATACAGGGGGCGCCTTGGCAACTATGGCTACACCTTC. The encoded protein is CSVEYRGRLGNYGYTF.

The rearrangement uses TRBV10-3 and TRBJ2-1; perhaps TRBD2 as D (6 bases). The CDR3 is made up of 12 amino acids. Germline assignment: CDR1 ENHRY and CDR2 SYGVKD. V gave up 6 bases and J gave up 9 bases, with 12 bases separating them. The CDR3 loop reads CAIRQGGVEQFF. CDR3 sequence (DNA): TGTGCCATCAGGCAGGGCGGGGTTGAGCAGTTCTTC.

CDR3 protein: CASSSPTGGPQPQHF. CDR3 coding DNA: TGTGCCAGCAGTTCCCCGACAGGGGGCCCTCAGCCCCAGCATTTT. The chain employs TRBV28 and TRBJ1-5; 10 bases agree with TRBD1. This CDR3 is built from 15 residues. After removal of 4 bases from V and 6 bases from J, the junction contained 6 bases not matched to a gene. Per germline, CDR1 MDHEN and CDR2 SYDVKM.

Comment on this clone: One end of the junction fails to match germline, which may point to a read error. The genes are TRBV5-1 and TRBJ1-1; the D gene is possibly TRBD1 (5 bases). Germline V CDR1 and CDR2: SGHRS, YFSETQ. The CDR3 covers 13 residues. CDR3 region: CASSLAGNPEAFF. In DNA form, the CDR3 reads TGCGCCAGCAGCTTGGCAGGGAACCCTGAAGCTTTCTTT.

In its sample, this clone was seen a few times. The J gene is TRBJ2-7, the V gene TRBV4-2; 8 positions agree with TRBD2. After removal of 4 bases from V and 0 bases from J, the junction contained 5 bases not matched to a gene. The germline V gene has CDR1 LGHNA and CDR2 YNFKEQ. This CDR3 spans 15 amino acids. This CDR3 is CASSPYSGASYEQYF. CDR3 bases: TGTGCCAGCAGCCCCTATAGCGGGGCCTCCTACGAGCAGTACTTC.

V usage is TRBV2 and J usage is TRBJ1-5; possibly TRBD1 for D (5 bases). The V gene lost 6 bases and the J gene lost 5 bases, with 14 bases spanning the gap. The CDR3 totals 14 residues. Looked up from germline, CDR1 is SNHLY and CDR2 is FYNNEI. CDR3 sequence (DNA): TGTGCCAGCAGCGAGGCCAGGGTGGATCAGCCCCAGCATTTT. Protein: CASSEARVDQPQHF.

This chain links TRBV27 with TRBJ2-3, with TRBD1 identical over 12 bases. Germline CDR1 MNHEY, CDR2 SMNVEV (reference sequence). Germline trimming cut 6 bases from V and 2 bases from J; bases unmatched to any gene: 9. The CDR3 extends over 17 amino acids. Written as DNA, the CDR3 is TGTGCCAGCAGACCCTCTTGGGGACAGGGGGCCACAGATACGCAGTATTTT. This sequence encodes CASRPSWGQGATDTQYF.

J is TRBJ2-3 and V is TRBV28; 7 bases align to TRBD2. The CDR3 extends over 14 amino acids. Looked up from germline, CDR1 is MDHEN and CDR2 is SYDVKM. Losses at the gene ends were 8 bases for V and 5 bases for J; bases not matched to a gene: 10. CDR3 nucleotides: TGTGCCAGCTGGGGGGGTCCCCGGGTAGATACGCAGTATTTT. It yields the protein CASWGGPRVDTQYF.

This sequence joins TRBV6-5 and TRBJ1-3; a possible D gene is TRBD1 (6 bases). Germline lookup yields CDR1 MNHEY and CDR2 SVGAGI. V dropped 0 bases and J dropped 6 bases, with 15 bases sitting between them. The CDR3 has 16 amino acids. The CDR3 nucleotides are TGTGCCAGCAGTTACTCGCCCGGCAGGGGAACAAACACCATATATTTT. Its translation is CASSYSPGRGTNTIYF.

The chain recombines TRBV4-1 with TRBJ1-5; a weak D match, TRBD1 (6 bases). This CDR3 contains 16 residues. V was trimmed by 1 base and J by 4 bases, leaving 14 bases between them. Germline V gene sequence: CDR1 MGHRA, CDR2 YSYEKL. As DNA, the CDR3 is TGCGCCAGCAGCCAAGGCCTCGGACAGAGGAATCAGCCCCAGCATTTT. Its translation: CASSQGLGQRNQPQHF.

This rearrangement joins TRBV10-3 to TRBJ2-3; D possibly corresponds to TRBD1 (5 bases). Germline loops: CDR1 ENHRY, CDR2 SYGVKD. V lost 3 bases to trimming and J lost 6 bases, with 13 bases between them. The CDR3 is 14 residues long. Written as DNA, the CDR3 is TGTGCCATCAGTGAAGACAGTCCCACGGATACGCAGTATTTT. It specifies CAISEDSPTDTQYF.

The chain joins TRBV28 to TRBJ1-6; 9 bases line up with TRBD1. Germline CDR1 and CDR2: MDHEN and SYDVKM. CDR3 length: 15 residues. V dropped 8 bases and J dropped 3; count of bases not matched to a gene: 5. This chain's CDR3 is CASGSGQGYNSPLHF. CDR3 nucleotides: TGTGCCAGCGGATCGGGACAGGGCTATAATTCACCCCTCCACTTT.

This rearrangement joins TRBV5-4 to TRBJ1-3; the D is unclear. The CDR3 contains 15 residues. Between the trimmed V and J ends, which lost 4 bases and 0 bases, there was a span of 11 bases. Germline V gives CDR1 SGHNT, CDR2 YYREEE (reference sequence). The CDR3 is CASSLIGVSGNTIYF. The CDR3 DNA is TGTGCCAGCAGCCTCATCGGGGTCTCTGGAAACACCATATATTTT.

This clone was recorded at least ten times. V gene TRBV7-9 combines with J gene TRBJ2-6; 8 bases agree with TRBD2. Trimming removed 2 bases from V and 0 bases from J; junction bases left unmatched: 3. CDR1 SEHNR and CDR2 FQNEAQ come from the germline V gene (reference sequence). There are 17 residues in the CDR3. CDR3: CASSLSGGTSGANVLTF. Written as DNA, the CDR3 is TGTGCCAGCAGCTTAAGCGGGGGTACCTCTGGGGCCAACGTCCTGACTTTC.